The sample holds a few counts of the clone carrying this TCR beta chain. What it binds is unknown. Only in-frame clones appear in the TCRdb table, and some are missing; sequencing was by immunoSEQ multiplex PCR. Among just under 85,000 clones, roughly 82% were seen once, and the ten largest hold 8.7%. The data were obtained in a study of T cell responses to AZD1222 COVID-19 vaccine. Study-wide results and limits: Across spike, vaccine-associated CD4 TCRs were found, dominant at 160-218 and 743-854. Donors skewed white British and female; clonal diversity was possibly underestimated. Only after the peak T cell response were repertoires sampled. Nearly half of spike-specific TCRs reportedly target variant regions that are unmutated in the B.1.351 and B.1.1.7 variants.

This CDR3 is 14 amino acids long. The V segment lost 4 bases and the J segment 8 bases; nucleotides outside the gene matches: 6. Germline CDR1 is LGHDT and CDR2 is YNNKEL (reference sequence). The sequencing used peripheral blood, collected on day 0 of AZD1222 vaccination. The chain is built from TRBV3-1 (or the pseudogene TRBV3-2) and TRBJ2-1; 9 positions agree with TRBD2. The receptor was derived from an adult in good health. CDR3 protein: CASSRLLAGHEQFF. The CDR3 DNA is TGTGCCAGCAGCCGCCTCCTAGCGGGACATGAGCAGTTCTTC.